The source of this TCR beta chain is a study of shared clonotypes between healthy human individuals. Each sorted subset replicate got 200 ng genomic DNA, 30,000 or so genomes. Libraries were prepared by immunoSEQ multiplex PCR; TCRdb keeps only in-frame clonotypes and omits some of them. Of hundreds of thousands of clones listed, about 80% are singletons. Germline loops: CDR1 SGHAT, CDR2 FQNNGV. CDR3 length equals 14 residues. V lost 1 base to trimming and J lost 6 bases, with 13 bases between them. Sequenced input: memory CD4+ T cells sorted from blood. Subset described: CD45RA-negative fraction. This sequence originates from a woman aged 30 to 39 in good health. The chain recombines TRBV11-2 with TRBJ2-7; the D gene is possibly TRBD1 (5 bases). The CDR3 DNA follows: TGTGCCAGCAGCTTAGCCGCCAGGGTAAGCGAGCAGTACTTC. Translated, it gives CASSLAARVSEQYF.